This T cell receptor beta chain was sequenced in a study of T cells in women clearing cervical HPV infection. Study details: Case blood was drawn when the lesion was first found; control blood after infection became undetectable. Broader study findings: CIN3+ cases had significantly higher TCR repertoire richness than controls, but evenness did not differ.

V gave up 2 bases and J gave up 6 bases, with 9 bases separating them. The germline gives CDR1 DFQATT, CDR2 SNEGSKA (reference sequence). There are 12 residues in the CDR3. Using immunoSEQ multiplex PCR, the repertoire was profiled, and TCRdb retains in-frame clones only, with some absent. This specimen shows roughly 20,000 clones; the ten leading clones hold approximately 5.2%. HPV was found by MY09/MY11 PCR and dot-blot genotyping. With regard to this clone: Its cognate antigen is unknown. The CDR3 end is not reached by the read, which stops 3 residues before it; the germline J gene fills it in.

The clonotype comes from a woman aged 18 to 75 with a cervical HPV16 infection that either progressed to CIN3+ or cleared (not recorded which). The source material was blood buffy coat. The chain joins TRBV20-1 to TRBJ2-3, with D possibly matching TRBD2 (5 bases). CDR3 DNA (partial): TGCAGTGCTAGAAGAGGGCTGGATACG. Protein product: CSARRGLDT. In full, the CDR3 reads CSARRGLDTQYF.